The clone carrying this T cell receptor (beta chain) was seen ten or more times. This sample was taken from a study of molecular identifiers for immune sequencing clone quantification. TCRdb passed the PCR reads through MiXCR, listing each CDR3 protein once. The sample lists around 20,000 distinct CDR3 sequences; under 20% were seen once. J was trimmed by 4 bases and V by 6 bases; bases with no gene match: 1. Germline V gene sequence: CDR1 MGHRA, CDR2 YSYEKL. This CDR3 has 13 amino acids. This TCR came from a human donor in good health. Some libraries in this study had Jurkat cell RNA spiked in. Sequencing was carried out using naive CD8+ T cells from blood, with Jurkat cell RNA spiked in. The subset denotes: FACS-sorted CD8+CD4-CCR7+CD45RA+ naive T cells. This chain connects TRBV4-1 to TRBJ1-1; 11 positions match TRBD1. CDR3 sequence (DNA): TGCGCCAGCAGTGGGACAGGGGGCACTGAAGCTTTCTTT. It encodes CASSGTGGTEAFF.